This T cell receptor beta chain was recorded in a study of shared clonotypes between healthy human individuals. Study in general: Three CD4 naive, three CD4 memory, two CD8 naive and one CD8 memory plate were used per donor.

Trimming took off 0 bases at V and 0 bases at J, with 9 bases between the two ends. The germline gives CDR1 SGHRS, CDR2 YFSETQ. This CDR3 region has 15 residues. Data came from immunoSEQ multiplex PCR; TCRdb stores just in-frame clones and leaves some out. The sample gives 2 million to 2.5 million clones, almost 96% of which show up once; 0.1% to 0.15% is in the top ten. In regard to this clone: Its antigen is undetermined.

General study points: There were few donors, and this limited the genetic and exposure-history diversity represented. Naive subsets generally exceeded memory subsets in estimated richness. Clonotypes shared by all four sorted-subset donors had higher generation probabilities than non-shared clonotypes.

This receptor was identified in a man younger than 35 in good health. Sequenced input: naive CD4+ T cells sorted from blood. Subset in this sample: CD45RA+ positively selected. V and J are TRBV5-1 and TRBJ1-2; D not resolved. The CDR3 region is CASSLAATTNYGYTF. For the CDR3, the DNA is TGCGCCAGCAGCTTGGCCGCGACTACTAACTATGGCTACACCTTC.